What follows are 20 T cell receptor beta chains derived from one specimen sequenced in a study of T cell responses to AZD1222 COVID-19 vaccine. TCRdb's copy holds only in-frame clones and misses some; the assay was immunoSEQ multiplex PCR. The table shows about 110,000 clones, with about four fifths occurring only once. The sample here was peripheral blood, taken on day 0 of AZD1222 vaccination. Receptor source: an adult in good health.

This rearrangement joins TRBV2 to TRBJ2-7; 10 bases map to TRBD1. The CDR3 totals 14 residues. J gave up 4 bases and V 8 bases, and 8 bases lay outside the gene matches. Germline V gene data show CDR1 as SNHLY and CDR2 as FYNNEI. Written as DNA, the CDR3 is TGTGCCAGCCTCCGACAGGGGGCGAGGTACGAGCAGTACTTC. This codes for CASLRQGARYEQYF. Full variable domain (remainder filled in from reference TRBV2 and TRBJ2-7): EPEVTQTPSHQVTQMGQEVILRCVPISNHLYFYWYRQILGQKVEFLVSFYNNEISEKSEIFDDQFSVERPDGSNFTLKIRSTKLEDSAMYFCASLRQGARYEQYFGPGTRLTVT.

A note on this clone: Other nucleotide sequences from this sample produce the same CDR3. The chain combines TRBV5-1 with TRBJ2-3; 10 nucleotides match TRBD2. CDR1 SGHRS and CDR2 YFSETQ come from the germline V gene. Trimming took 0 bases from V and 0 from J; bases not matched to a gene: 1. This CDR3 is 16 amino acids long. DNA for the CDR3: TGCGCCAGCAGCTTGGCACTAGCGGGGAGCACAGATACGCAGTATTTT. This sequence encodes CASSLALAGSTDTQYF.

The V gene is TRBV7-9, the J gene TRBJ2-5, with TRBD2 as a possible D gene (6 bases). CDR1 is SEHNR and CDR2 is FQNEAQ in the germline V gene (reference sequence). The V and J ends lost 2 bases and 0 bases respectively, with 13 bases between them. This CDR3 is built from 16 residues. This CDR3 is CASSLWTGVNQETQYF. CDR3 sequence (DNA): TGTGCCAGCAGCTTATGGACGGGAGTGAACCAAGAGACCCAGTACTTC.

The CDR3 protein is CAISSFTGGSPLHF. The CDR3, as DNA: TGTGCCATCAGTTCCTTCACAGGGGGTTCACCCCTCCACTTT. The rearrangement links TRBV10-3 to TRBJ1-6, with 8 bases identical to TRBD1. Germline loops: CDR1 ENHRY, CDR2 SYGVKD. The CDR3 sequence is 14 residues long. The V segment lost 5 bases and the J segment 9 bases; nucleotides outside the gene matches: 6.

This chain uses TRBV11-2 with TRBJ1-3, with a weak D call TRBD1 (6 bases). The CDR3 has 15 residues. V shed 5 bases and J shed 7 bases, with 18 bases lying between them. Germline V gene sequence: CDR1 SGHAT, CDR2 FQNNGV. The chain's CDR3 is CASSTNRDSGNTIYF. As DNA, the CDR3 is TGTGCCAGCAGCACAAACAGGGATTCGGGGAACACCATATATTTT.

This chain connects TRBV28 to TRBJ2-7; 7 nucleotides align to TRBD1. The CDR3 length is 14 residues. With 6 bases clipped from V and 2 bases from J, the junction kept 7 bases outside the gene matches. Germline lookup yields CDR1 MDHEN and CDR2 SYDVKM. The CDR3 region is CASRGTDFAYEQYF. In nucleotides, the CDR3 is TGTGCCAGCAGGGGGACAGATTTTGCCTACGAGCAGTACTTC.

The chain combines TRBV7-9 with TRBJ1-2; possible D gene TRBD1, 6 bases. The germline gives CDR1 SEHNR, CDR2 FQNEAQ (reference sequence). The germline V and J ends were trimmed by 4 bases and 2 bases, with 11 bases remaining between them. This CDR3 has 14 residues. CDR3 nucleotides: TGTGCCAGCAGCTCCTTAGGACAGAACTATGGCTACACCTTC. Translating it yields CASSSLGQNYGYTF. Based on the CDR3 plus reference TRBV7-9 and TRBJ1-2, the full variable domain is DTGVSQNPRHKITKRGQNVTFRCDPISEHNRLYWYRQTLGQGPEFLTYFQNEAQLEKSRLLSDRFSAERPKGSFSTLEIQRTEQGDSAMYLCASSSLGQNYGYTFGSGTRLTVV.

This sequence joins TRBV10-1 and TRBJ2-5; TRBD1 aligns across 7 bases. Germline V gene lookup returns CDR1 WNHNN and CDR2 SYGVQD (reference sequence). The CDR3 extends over 16 amino acids. V shed 5 bases, J shed 0 bases, and the junction held 9 bases outside the gene matches. CDR3 amino acids: CASSRDSLLYQETQYF. The CDR3 region has the DNA TGCGCCAGCAGTAGGGACAGCTTATTGTACCAAGAGACCCAGTACTTC.

The chain uses TRBV7-9 and TRBJ1-5; maybe TRBD1 (6 bases). This CDR3 spans 17 amino acids. CDR1 is SEHNR and CDR2 is FQNEAQ in the germline V gene (reference sequence). Deletions cut 0 bases from V and 7 bases from J, with 19 bases between. CDR3 loop: CASSLASRTRDNQPQHF. In DNA form, the CDR3 reads TGTGCCAGCAGCTTAGCGTCCAGGACAAGGGACAACCAGCCCCAGCATTTT.

This sequence joins TRBV29-1 and TRBJ1-4; 8 bases agree with TRBD1. J was trimmed by 8 bases and V by 6 bases; bases with no gene match: 14. Germline V gene sequence: CDR1 SQVTM, CDR2 ANQGSEA. The CDR3 runs to 15 residues. DNA for the CDR3: TGCAGCGTCTCCCCCTCTGGGTCAGGGGGCGAAAAACTGTTTTTT. Translation: CSVSPSGSGGEKLFF.

The chain uses TRBV30 and TRBJ1-6; 7 bases match TRBD1. The CDR3 sequence is 13 residues long. J gave up 5 bases and V 7 bases, and 5 bases lay outside the gene matches. CDR1 is GTSNPN, CDR2 SVGIG, per germline (reference sequence). The CDR3 DNA is TGTGCCTTAGACAGGGACCATAATTCACCCCTCCACTTT. Its translation is CALDRDHNSPLHF.

The chain uses TRBV5-1 and TRBJ1-5; 9 bases map to TRBD1. The ends lost 4 bases at V and 4 bases at J; junction bases unmatched: 6. This CDR3 spans 15 amino acids. Germline values: CDR1 SGHRS, CDR2 YFSETQ. Written as DNA, the CDR3 is TGCGCCAGCAGCGAACAGGGGGCGCGGAATCAGCCCCAGCATTTT. Amino acids: CASSEQGARNQPQHF.

The rearrangement links TRBV30 to TRBJ2-3; TRBD1 agrees at 7 bases. The ends lost 7 bases at V and 0 bases at J; junction bases unmatched: 7. CDR1 is GTSNPN and CDR2 is SVGIG in the germline V gene (reference sequence). The CDR3 has 14 residues. This CDR3 reads CAFRQGSSTDTQYF. In DNA, the CDR3 is TGTGCCTTTCGACAGGGTTCTAGCACAGATACGCAGTATTTT.

This clone was detected ten times or more. CDR3 nucleotide sequence: TGTGCCAGCAGTGAACCCCCTAGCCCCGAGACCCAGTACTTC. Translated, it gives CASSEPPSPETQYF. This sequence joins TRBV2 and TRBJ2-5, with D possibly TRBD2 on 5 matching bases. V shed 2 bases and J shed 5 bases, with 12 bases lying between them. CDR3 length equals 14 residues. The germline gives CDR1 SNHLY, CDR2 FYNNEI.

The J gene is TRBJ2-1, the V gene TRBV6-5; D call uncertain. Germline V gene sequence: CDR1 MNHEY, CDR2 SVGAGI. V was cut by 10 bases and J by 10 bases, with 14 bases left in between. This CDR3 spans 11 amino acids. CDR3 nucleotide sequence: TGTGCCACCAAGGCGCTTCAAGAGCAGTTCTTC. Its translation: CATKALQEQFF.

J is TRBJ1-1 and V is TRBV19; D gene uncertain. This CDR3 has 11 residues. CDR1 is LNHDA, CDR2 SQIVND, per germline (reference sequence). The ends were cut back, 6 bases at V and 10 bases at J, with 12 bases in the middle. CDR3: CASSRPYVAFF. The CDR3 nucleotides are TGTGCCAGTAGCAGACCGTATGTAGCTTTCTTT.

The J gene is TRBJ2-5, the V gene TRBV4-2, with 8 bases aligning to TRBD2. This CDR3 is 16 amino acids long. Germline V gives CDR1 LGHNA, CDR2 YNFKEQ. V lost 1 base, J lost 5 bases, and 9 bases stayed unmatched. The CDR3, as DNA: TGTGCCAGCAGCCAAGTCGCGGGGGGCACGGGGGAGACCCAGTACTTC. It specifies CASSQVAGGTGETQYF.

The rearrangement uses TRBV27 and TRBJ2-4; perhaps TRBD2 as D (6 bases). Trimming took off 4 bases at V and 8 bases at J, with 15 bases between the two ends. The CDR3 covers 14 residues. Germline CDR1 MNHEY, CDR2 SMNVEV (reference sequence). DNA for the CDR3: TGTGCCAGCAGTTCATCCGCCGGGGGATACATTCAGTACTTC. This translates into CASSSSAGGYIQYF.

The J gene is TRBJ2-4, the V gene TRBV19, with TRBD2 matching 8 bases. J was trimmed by 2 bases and V by 5 bases; bases with no gene match: 11. This CDR3 is built from 17 residues. The germline V gene encodes CDR1 LNHDA and CDR2 SQIVND (reference sequence). CDR3 in DNA: TGTGCCAGTAGTCCGCCATTGGCGGGAGGTTCCAAAAACATTCAGTACTTC. It is translated as CASSPPLAGGSKNIQYF.

This clone occurred once. The chain combines TRBV6-5 with TRBJ2-7, with TRBD1 matching over 8 bases. The J segment lost 0 bases and the V segment lost 4 bases, leaving 2 bases of the junction unmatched. Looked up from germline, CDR1 is MNHEY and CDR2 is SVGAGI. The CDR3 is 14 residues long. The CDR3 loop reads CASSSDRGSYEQYF. The CDR3 coding sequence is TGTGCCAGCAGTTCTGACAGGGGCTCCTACGAGCAGTACTTC.